The following is a T cell receptor beta chain sequence with its context. Its antigen is still unknown. Primers: 60 Vbeta forward and 13 Jbeta reverse. How the authors handled the data: An analysis that came later counted around 80 million unique TCR beta chains, approximately 10 million shared. Measured with immunoSEQ multiplex PCR; TCRdb has only the in-frame clones, and not every one. V and J calls plus clone size are reproduced from that table; the DNA served to infer D and trimming. The data hold 200,000 or so clones, with 65% to 80% observed a single time. The sample is drawn from a study of cytomegalovirus exposure and HLA in healthy donors. Regarding the study as a whole: Researchers reported that three CMV-associated chains were confirmed in vitro as CMV antigen-specific. The study put 150 to 200 TCR beta chains on its list as cytomegalovirus-associated.

With 0 bases clipped from V and 5 bases from J, the junction kept 4 bases outside the gene matches. The germline CDR1 and CDR2 sequences are LGHNA and YNFKEQ. This CDR3 region has 15 residues. The J gene is TRBJ2-7, the V gene TRBV4-2; 10 positions agree with TRBD2. The clonotype originates from a man aged 40-50 years in good health and CMV-seronegative. The sequencing input was PBMCs. CDR3 DNA: TGTGCCAGCAGCCAAGAACCGCTAGCGGGGGACGAGCAGTACTTC. Its translation is CASSQEPLAGDEQYF.